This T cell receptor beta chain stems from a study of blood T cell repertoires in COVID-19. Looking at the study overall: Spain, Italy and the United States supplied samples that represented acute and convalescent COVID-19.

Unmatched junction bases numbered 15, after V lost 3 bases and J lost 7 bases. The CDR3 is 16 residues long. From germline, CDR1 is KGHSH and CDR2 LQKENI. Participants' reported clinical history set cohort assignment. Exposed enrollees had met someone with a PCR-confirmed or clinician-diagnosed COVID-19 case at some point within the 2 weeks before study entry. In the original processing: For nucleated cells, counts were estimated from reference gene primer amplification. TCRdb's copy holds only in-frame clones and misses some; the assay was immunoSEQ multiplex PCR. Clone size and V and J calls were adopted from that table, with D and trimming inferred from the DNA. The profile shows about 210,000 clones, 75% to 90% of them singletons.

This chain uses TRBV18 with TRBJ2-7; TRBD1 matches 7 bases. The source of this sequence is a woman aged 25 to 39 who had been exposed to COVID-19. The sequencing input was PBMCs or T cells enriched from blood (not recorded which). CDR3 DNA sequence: TGTGCCAGCTCACCCGTCCGGACAGGTCCAGGGATTGAGCAGTACTTC. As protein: CASSPVRTGPGIEQYF.